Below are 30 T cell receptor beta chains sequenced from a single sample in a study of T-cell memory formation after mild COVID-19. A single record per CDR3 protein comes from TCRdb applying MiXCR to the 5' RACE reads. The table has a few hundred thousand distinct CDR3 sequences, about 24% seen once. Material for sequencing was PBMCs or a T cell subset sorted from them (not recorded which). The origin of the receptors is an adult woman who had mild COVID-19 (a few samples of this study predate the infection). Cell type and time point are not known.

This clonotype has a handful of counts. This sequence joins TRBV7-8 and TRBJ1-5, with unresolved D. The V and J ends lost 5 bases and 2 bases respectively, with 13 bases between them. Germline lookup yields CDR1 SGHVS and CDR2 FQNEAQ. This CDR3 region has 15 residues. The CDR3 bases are TGTGCCAGCAGCCCAGCCCACTTAGGCAATCAGCCCCAGCATTTT. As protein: CASSPAHLGNQPQHF.

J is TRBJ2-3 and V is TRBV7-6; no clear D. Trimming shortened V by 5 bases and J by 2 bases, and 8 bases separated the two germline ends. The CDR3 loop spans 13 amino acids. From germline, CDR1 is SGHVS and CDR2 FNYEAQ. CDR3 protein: CASSPNPTDTQYF. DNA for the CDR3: TGTGCCAGCAGCCCAAATCCCACAGATACGCAGTATTTT.

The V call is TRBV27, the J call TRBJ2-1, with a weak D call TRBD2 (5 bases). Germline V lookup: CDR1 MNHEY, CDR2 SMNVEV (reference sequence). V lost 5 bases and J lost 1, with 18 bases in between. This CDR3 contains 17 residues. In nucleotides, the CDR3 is TGTGCCAGCAGTAAAGCGGTAAAGGGAGCGTCCTACAATGAGCAGTTCTTC. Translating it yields CASSKAVKGASYNEQFF.

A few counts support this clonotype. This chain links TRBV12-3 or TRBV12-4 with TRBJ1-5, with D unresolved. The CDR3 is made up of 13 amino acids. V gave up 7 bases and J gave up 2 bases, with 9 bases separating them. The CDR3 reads CASTFWGNQPQHF. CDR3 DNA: TGTGCCAGCACCTTTTGGGGCAATCAGCCCCAGCATTTT.

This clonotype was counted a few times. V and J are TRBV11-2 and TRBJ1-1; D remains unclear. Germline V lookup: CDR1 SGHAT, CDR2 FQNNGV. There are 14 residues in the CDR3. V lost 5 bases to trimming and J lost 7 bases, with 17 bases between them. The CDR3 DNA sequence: TGTGCCAGCAGCCCATTCCTCCGGGATGATGAAGCTTTCTTT. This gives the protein CASSPFLRDDEAFF. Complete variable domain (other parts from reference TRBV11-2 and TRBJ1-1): EAGVAQSPRYKIIEKRQSVAFWCNPISGHATLYWYQQILGQGPKLLIQFQNNGVVDDSQLPKDRFSAERLKGVDSTLKIQPAKLEDSAVYLCASSPFLRDDEAFFGQGTRLTVV.

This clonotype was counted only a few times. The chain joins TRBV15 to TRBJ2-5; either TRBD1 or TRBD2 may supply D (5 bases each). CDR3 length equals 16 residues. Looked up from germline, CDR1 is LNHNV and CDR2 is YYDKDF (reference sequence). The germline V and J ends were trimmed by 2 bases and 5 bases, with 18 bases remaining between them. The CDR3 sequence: CATSRPPGRIGETQYF. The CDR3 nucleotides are TGTGCCACCAGCAGACCTCCGGGACGGATAGGGGAGACCCAGTACTTC.

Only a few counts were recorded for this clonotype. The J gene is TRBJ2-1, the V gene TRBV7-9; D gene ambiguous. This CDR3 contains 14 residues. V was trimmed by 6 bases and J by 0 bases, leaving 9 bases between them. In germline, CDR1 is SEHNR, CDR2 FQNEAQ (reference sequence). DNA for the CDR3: TGTGCCAGCAGTTTACATAGCTCCTACAATGAGCAGTTCTTC. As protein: CASSLHSSYNEQFF. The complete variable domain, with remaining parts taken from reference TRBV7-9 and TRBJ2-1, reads DTGVSQNPRHKITKRGQNVTFRCDPISEHNRLYWYRQTLGQGPEFLTYFQNEAQLEKSRLLSDRFSAERPKGSFSTLEIQRTEQGDSAMYLCASSLHSSYNEQFFGPGTRLTVL.

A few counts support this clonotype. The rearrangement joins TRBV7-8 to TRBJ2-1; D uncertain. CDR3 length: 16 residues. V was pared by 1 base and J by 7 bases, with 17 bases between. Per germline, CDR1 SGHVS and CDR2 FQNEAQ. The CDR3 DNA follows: TGTGCCAGCAGCTTAGTGGAGCTCGGCCTATGGAATGAGCAGTTCTTC. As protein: CASSLVELGLWNEQFF.

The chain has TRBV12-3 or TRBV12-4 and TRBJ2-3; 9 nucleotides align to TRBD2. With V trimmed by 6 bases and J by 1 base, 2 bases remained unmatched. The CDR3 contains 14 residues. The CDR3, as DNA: TGTGCCAGCAGGCGGACTAGCGGCACAGATACGCAGTATTTT. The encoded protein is CASRRTSGTDTQYF.

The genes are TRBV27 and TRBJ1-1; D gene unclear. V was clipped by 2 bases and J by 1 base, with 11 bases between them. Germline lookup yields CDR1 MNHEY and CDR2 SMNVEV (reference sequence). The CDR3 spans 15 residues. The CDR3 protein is CASSLIGGRNTEAFF. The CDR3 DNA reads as TGTGCCAGCAGTTTAATCGGAGGTCGGAACACTGAAGCTTTCTTT.

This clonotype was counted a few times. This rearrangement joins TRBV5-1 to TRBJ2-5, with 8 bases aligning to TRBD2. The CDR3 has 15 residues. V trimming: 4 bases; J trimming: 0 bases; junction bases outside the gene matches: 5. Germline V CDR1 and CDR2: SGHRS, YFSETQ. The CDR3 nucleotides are TGCGCCAGCAGCCCAGCGGGGGAGTACCAAGAGACCCAGTACTTC. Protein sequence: CASSPAGEYQETQYF.

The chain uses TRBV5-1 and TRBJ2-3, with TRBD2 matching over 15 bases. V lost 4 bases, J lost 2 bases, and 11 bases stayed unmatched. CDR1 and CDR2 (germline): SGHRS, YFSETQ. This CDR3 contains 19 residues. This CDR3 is CASSLSGLAGGGHTDTQYF. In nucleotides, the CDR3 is TGCGCCAGCAGCCTGAGCGGACTAGCGGGAGGGGGCCACACAGATACGCAGTATTTT.

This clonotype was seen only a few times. CDR3 nucleotide sequence: TGTGCCAGCAGCGGCAAGACGTGGCGGGGTACTAGCACAGATACGCAGTATTTT. It specifies CASSGKTWRGTSTDTQYF. The chain employs TRBV9 and TRBJ2-3, with D possibly being TRBD2 (6 bases). The V gene lost 3 bases and the J gene lost 0 bases, with 20 bases spanning the gap. CDR3 length equals 18 residues. Germline V CDR1 and CDR2: SGDLS, YYNGEE.

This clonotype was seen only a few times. The CDR3 reads CASSLVQYSYNEQFF. CDR3 DNA sequence: TGTGCCAGCAGCTTAGTGCAGTACTCCTACAATGAGCAGTTCTTC. The chain combines TRBV11-3 with TRBJ2-1; D gene uncertain. The germline V and J ends were trimmed by 1 base and 0 bases, with 7 bases remaining between them. This CDR3 comprises 15 residues. Germline CDR1 is SGHNT and CDR2 is YENEEA. The variable domain in full, with the rest retrieved from reference TRBV11-3 and TRBJ2-1, is EAGVVQSPRYKIIEKKQPVAFWCNPISGHNTLYWYLQNLGQGPELLIRYENEEAVDDSQLPKDRFSAERLKGVDSTLKIQPAELGDSAVYLCASSLVQYSYNEQFFGPGTRLTVL.

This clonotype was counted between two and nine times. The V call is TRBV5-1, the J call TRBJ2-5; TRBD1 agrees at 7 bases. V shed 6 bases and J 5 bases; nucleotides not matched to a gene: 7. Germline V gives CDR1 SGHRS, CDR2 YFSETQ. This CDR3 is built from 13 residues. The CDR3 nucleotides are TGCGCCAGCACCCAACAGGGGCTGGAGACCCAGTACTTC. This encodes CASTQQGLETQYF.

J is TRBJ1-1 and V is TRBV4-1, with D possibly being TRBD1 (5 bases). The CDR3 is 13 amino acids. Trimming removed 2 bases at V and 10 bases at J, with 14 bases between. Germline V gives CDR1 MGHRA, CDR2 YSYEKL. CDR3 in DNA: TGCGCCAGCAGCCAAACCAACAGGTTTGGAGCTTTCTTT. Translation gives CASSQTNRFGAFF.

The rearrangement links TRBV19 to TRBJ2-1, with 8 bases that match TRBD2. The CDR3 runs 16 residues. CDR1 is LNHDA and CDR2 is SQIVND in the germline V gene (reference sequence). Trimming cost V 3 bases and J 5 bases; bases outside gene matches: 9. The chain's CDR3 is CASSMFGRVTHNEQFF. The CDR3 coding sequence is TGTGCCAGTAGTATGTTCGGGAGGGTAACCCACAATGAGCAGTTCTTC.

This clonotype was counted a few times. CDR3 DNA sequence: TGTGCCAGCAGTTACCTCAGGAGTGAAGCTTTCTTT. Its protein is CASSYLRSEAFF. The chain has TRBV6-2 or TRBV6-3 and TRBJ1-1; no clear D gene. This CDR3 contains 12 residues. With 2 bases removed from V and 7 bases from J, the gap between germline ends came to 8 bases. CDR1 is MNHEY and CDR2 is SVGEGT in the germline V gene.

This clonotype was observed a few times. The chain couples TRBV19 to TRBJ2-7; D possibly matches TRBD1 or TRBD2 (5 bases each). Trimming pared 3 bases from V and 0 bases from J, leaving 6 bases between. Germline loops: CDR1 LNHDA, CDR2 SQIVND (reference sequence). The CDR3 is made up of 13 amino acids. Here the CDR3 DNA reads TGTGCCAGTAGTATGGGGGTCTCCTACGAGCAGTACTTC. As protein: CASSMGVSYEQYF.

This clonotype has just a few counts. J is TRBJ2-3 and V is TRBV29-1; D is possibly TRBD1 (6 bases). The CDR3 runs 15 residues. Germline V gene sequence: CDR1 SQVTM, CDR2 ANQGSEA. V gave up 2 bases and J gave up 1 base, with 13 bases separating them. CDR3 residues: CSVEKGDRGTDTQYF. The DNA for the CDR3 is TGCAGCGTTGAAAAGGGGGACCGCGGCACAGATACGCAGTATTTT.

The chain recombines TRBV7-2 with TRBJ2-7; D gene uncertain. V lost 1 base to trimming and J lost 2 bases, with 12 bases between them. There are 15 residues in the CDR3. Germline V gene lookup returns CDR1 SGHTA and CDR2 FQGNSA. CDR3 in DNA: TGTGCCAGCAGCTTAGGACCGCAGCGAACCTACGAGCAGTACTTC. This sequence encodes CASSLGPQRTYEQYF.

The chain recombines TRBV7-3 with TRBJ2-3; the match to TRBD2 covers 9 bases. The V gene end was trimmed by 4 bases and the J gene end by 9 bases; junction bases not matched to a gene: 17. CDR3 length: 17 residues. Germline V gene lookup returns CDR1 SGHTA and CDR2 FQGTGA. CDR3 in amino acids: CASSSPEAGGTQGTQYF. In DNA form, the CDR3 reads TGTGCCAGCAGCTCGCCCGAGGCGGGGGGGACTCAGGGGACGCAGTATTTT.

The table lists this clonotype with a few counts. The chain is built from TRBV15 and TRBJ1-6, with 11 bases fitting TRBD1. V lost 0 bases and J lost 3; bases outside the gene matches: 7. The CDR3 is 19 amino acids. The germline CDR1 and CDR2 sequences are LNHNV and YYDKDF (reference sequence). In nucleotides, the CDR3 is TGTGCCACCAGCAGAGAAGAGGGACAGGGGGGCAACTATAATTCACCCCTCCACTTT. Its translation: CATSREEGQGGNYNSPLHF. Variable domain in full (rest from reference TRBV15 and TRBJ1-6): DAMVIQNPRYQVTQFGKPVTLSCSQTLNHNVMYWYQQKSSQAPKLLFHYYDKDFNNEADTPDNFQSRRPNTSFCFLDIRSPGLGDTAMYLCATSREEGQGGNYNSPLHFGNGTRLTVT.

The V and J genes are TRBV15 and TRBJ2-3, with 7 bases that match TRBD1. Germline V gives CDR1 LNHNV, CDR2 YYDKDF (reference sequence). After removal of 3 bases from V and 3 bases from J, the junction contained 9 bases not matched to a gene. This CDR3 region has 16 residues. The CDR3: CATSRRDSLRTDTQYF. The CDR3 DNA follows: TGTGCCACCAGCAGGAGGGACAGCCTAAGAACAGATACGCAGTATTTT.

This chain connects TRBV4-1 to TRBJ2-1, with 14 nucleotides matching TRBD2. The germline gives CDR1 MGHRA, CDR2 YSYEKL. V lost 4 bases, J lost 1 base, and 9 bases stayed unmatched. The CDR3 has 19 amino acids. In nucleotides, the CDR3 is TGCGCCAGCAGCCCGCACAGGACTAGCGGGGGGCGATCCTACAATGAGCAGTTCTTC. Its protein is CASSPHRTSGGRSYNEQFF.

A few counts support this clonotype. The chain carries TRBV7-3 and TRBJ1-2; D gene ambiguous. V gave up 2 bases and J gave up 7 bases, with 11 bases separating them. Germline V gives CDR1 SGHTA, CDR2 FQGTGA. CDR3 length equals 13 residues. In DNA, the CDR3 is TGTGCCAGCAGCTTAGAGTATAAAGGTGGCTACACCTTC. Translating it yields CASSLEYKGGYTF.

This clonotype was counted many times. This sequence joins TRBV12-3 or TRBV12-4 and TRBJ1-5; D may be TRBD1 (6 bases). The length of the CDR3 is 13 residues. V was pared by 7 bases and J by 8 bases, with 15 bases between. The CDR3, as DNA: TGTGCCAGCAACACAGGGTCGGGAGAGCCCCAGCATTTT. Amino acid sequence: CASNTGSGEPQHF.

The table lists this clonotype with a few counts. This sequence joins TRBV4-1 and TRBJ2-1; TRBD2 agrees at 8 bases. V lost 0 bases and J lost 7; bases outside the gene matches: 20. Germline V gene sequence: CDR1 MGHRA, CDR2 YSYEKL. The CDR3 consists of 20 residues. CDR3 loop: CASSQDTIRAGGIVGNEQFF. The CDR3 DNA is TGCGCCAGCAGCCAAGATACAATTCGGGCGGGAGGAATTGTAGGAAATGAGCAGTTCTTC.

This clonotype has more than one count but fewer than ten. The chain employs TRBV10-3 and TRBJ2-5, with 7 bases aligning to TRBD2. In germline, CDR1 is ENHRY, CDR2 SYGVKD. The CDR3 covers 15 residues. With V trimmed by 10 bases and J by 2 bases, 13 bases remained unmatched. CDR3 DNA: TGTGCCACCTCACGTACAGCGGGGTTACAAGAGACCCAGTACTTC. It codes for CATSRTAGLQETQYF.

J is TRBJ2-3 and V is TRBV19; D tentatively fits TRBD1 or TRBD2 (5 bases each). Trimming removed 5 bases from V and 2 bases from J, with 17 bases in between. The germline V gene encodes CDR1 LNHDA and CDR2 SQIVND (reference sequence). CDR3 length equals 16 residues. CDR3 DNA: TGTGCCAGTAGTCTCTCCGGGACCCAGAACACAGATACGCAGTATTTT. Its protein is CASSLSGTQNTDTQYF.